Given below is one TCR beta chain in context. This record belongs to a study of technical replicates of blood from several donors. CDR1 and CDR2 from the germline V gene are SNHLY and FYNNEI. The V gene lost 5 bases and the J gene lost 9 bases, with 29 bases spanning the gap. The CDR3 length is 18 residues. Profiled with immunoSEQ multiplex PCR; TCRdb holds only in-frame clones, not every one. The table includes tens of thousands of clones, approximately 92% detected once. V usage is TRBV2 and J usage is TRBJ2-1, with a tentative D call TRBD2 (5 bases). The TCR comes from a human donor in good health. Some clones in this sample may be carry-over from other donors' samples. Sequences were obtained from T cells isolated from PBMCs. CDR3 coding DNA: TGTGCCAGCAGTTTGAGGTGGGAGCGATCTTACGTGCGGAGTGAGCAGTTCTTC. Residues: CASSLRWERSYVRSEQFF.